This entry lists 2 T cell receptor beta chains sequenced from one sample in a study of STAT5B mutations in CD4+ large granular lymphocyte leukemia. Method: immunoSEQ multiplex PCR; TCRdb's copy keeps in-frame clones and lacks some. The table lists 25,000 to 35,000 clones, roughly 80% of them singletons. Sequenced input: CD4+ T cells from blood buffy coats. The receptors were sampled from a human donor in good health.

The V and J genes are TRBV4-3 and TRBJ2-3; 7 bases line up with TRBD2. The V gene's germline CDR1 is LGHNA and CDR2 YSLEER. J lost 4 bases, V lost 0 bases, and 13 bases had no gene match. This CDR3 contains 18 residues. The CDR3 region has the DNA TGCGCCAGCAGCCAAGACATGACGGCGGGAGCGGTGGCAGATACGCAGTATTTT. Translated, it gives CASSQDMTAGAVADTQYF.

The rearrangement links TRBV7-9 to TRBJ2-3; TRBD2 might be the D (5 bases). The germline CDR1 and CDR2 sequences are SEHNR and FQNEAQ (reference sequence). The CDR3 sequence is 14 residues long. The V gene lost 4 bases and the J gene lost 0 bases, with 8 bases spanning the gap. CDR3 nucleotides: TGTGCCAGCAGCTCCAGAGGGAGCACAGATACGCAGTATTTT. Its protein product is CASSSRGSTDTQYF.